This TCR beta chain emerged from a study of cytomegalovirus exposure and HLA in healthy donors. Germline V gene sequence: CDR1 MRHNA, CDR2 SNTAGT. This CDR3 has 12 residues. The V end lost 5 bases, the J end lost 1 base, and 5 bases lay between the germline ends. Researchers ran the PCR with 60 Vbeta and 13 Jbeta primers. Measured with immunoSEQ multiplex PCR; TCRdb has only the in-frame clones, and not every one. Found here are some 150,000 clones, around three fifths of them singletons; the top ten hold around 2.9%. This chain connects TRBV6-4 to TRBJ1-2; D is undetermined. The specimen sequenced was PBMCs. The receptor's source is a woman in her 30s in good health and CMV-seropositive. CDR3 in amino acids: CASSSSNYGYTF. Written as DNA, the CDR3 is TGTGCCAGCAGTTCCAGTAACTATGGCTACACCTTC.